This T cell receptor (beta chain) was identified in a study of graft-versus-host responses after intestinal transplantation. About this clone: Antigen specificity is unknown.

Study conclusions and caveats: HvG clone declines early post-transplant were associated with peak circulating GvH levels.

Measured with immunoSEQ multiplex PCR; TCRdb has only the in-frame clones, and not every one. This table has 35,000 to 45,000 clones, roughly 94% appearing once. The CDR3 totals 15 residues. CDR1 and CDR2 from the germline V gene are SGHTA and FQGNSA. The trim removed 1 base at V and 4 bases at J, leaving 3 bases unmatched. V and J are TRBV7-2 and TRBJ1-5, with 8 bases fitting TRBD1. The source was unstimulated CD4+ T cells sorted from spleen or lymph node cells, collected before transplant. The clonotype comes from a human donor who was the organ donor for an intestinal transplant. The CDR3 loop reads CASSLGTGLNQPQHF. In DNA, the CDR3 is TGTGCCAGCAGCTTAGGGACAGGGCTTAATCAGCCCCAGCATTTT.